Listed here is a single TCR beta chain. Its antigen remains unidentified. CDR3 length: 15 residues. The germline gives CDR1 SGHVS, CDR2 FQNEAQ. V shed 5 bases and J shed 3 bases, with 15 bases lying between them. This sample was taken from a study of long-term antiretroviral therapy in people with HIV. Study-wide results and limits: Dominance of pre-ART expanded clones persisted, fluctuating and often declining after ART. The study found that diversity rose after ART but stayed below transplant donor controls. No data were available on ART adherence, viral resistance or therapy changes.

The immunoSEQ assay was v3.0, run at survey level. TCRdb's table, derived via immunoSEQ multiplex PCR, lists solely in-frame clones and lacks some. The sample consists of more than 35,000 clones, about 95% of them appearing once. People in the study who had HIV all got their treatment in the United States. The V call is TRBV7-8, the J call TRBJ2-3, with D perhaps matching TRBD1 (7 bases). Sample: unsorted PBMCs, taken 3.7 years after starting antiretroviral therapy. This clonotype was sampled from a woman between 50 and 59 years old with HIV. The CDR3 bases are TGTGCCAGCAGCCGCAGACAGGGACTGACAGATACGCAGTATTTT. Protein product: CASSRRQGLTDTQYF.